This T cell receptor (beta chain) is drawn from a study of blood T cells in healthy people across ages. Broader study findings: What prevented conclusive comparison of naive and antigen-experienced cells was that PBMCs were unsorted.

A J-beta primer mix and a sample-barcoded 5' primer were used in a second PCR of about 7 to 12 cycles. Tags on each cDNA molecule came from a template-switch adaptor with 12 random nucleotides. Each CDR3 protein is one row after TCRdb ran MiXCR on the 5' RACE reads. The sample comprises 1.5 million to 2 million distinct CDR3 sequences, about two fifths of which are singletons, and more than 20% rests with the top ten. This clonotype occurred a few times. What it binds is not known. Those donating, healthy Caucasian individuals from Russia, were aged about 6 to 95. Each sample yielded at least 6 million isolated PBMCs. Germline CDR1 and CDR2: DFQATT and SNEGSKA (reference sequence). Germline trimming cut 6 bases from V and 1 base from J; bases unmatched to any gene: 3. The CDR3 is 13 amino acids.

Source material: blood. The chain combines TRBV20-1 with TRBJ2-3; 8 bases are shared with TRBD2. This sequence originates from a human donor in good health. In nucleotides, the CDR3 is TGCAGTGCCATGACTAGCGGCACAGATACGCAGTATTTT. Translating gives CSAMTSGTDTQYF.